Below are 18 T cell receptor beta chains sequenced from a single sample in a study of blood T cell repertoires in COVID-19. Clones were read by immunoSEQ multiplex PCR, and TCRdb kept only the in-frame ones, dropping some. The sample lists 250,000 to 350,000 clones, approximately 89% seen once, with 5.5% to 8.5% in the top ten. The sample taken for sequencing was peripheral blood. The receptors were gathered from a woman aged 25 to 39 who had recovered from COVID-19.

The V and J genes are TRBV27 and TRBJ1-1, with D possibly TRBD1 on 5 matching bases. Germline CDR1 MNHEY, CDR2 SMNVEV (reference sequence). The CDR3 length is 14 residues. Trimming left V 5 bases short and J 1 base short, with 11 bases between. Here the CDR3 DNA reads TGTGCCAGCAGTCTCGGGGGGGAGAACACTGAAGCTTTCTTT. Translating it yields CASSLGGENTEAFF.

In this sample, this clone turned up once. The rearrangement uses TRBV7-3 and TRBJ2-1, with TRBD1 as a possible D gene (7 bases). Germline loops: CDR1 SGHTA, CDR2 FQGTGA. The CDR3 consists of 14 residues. The V end was cut by 4 bases, the J end by 6 bases, with 13 bases between. The CDR3 coding sequence is TGTGCCAGCAGCTCCGGGCAGGGGGGCAATGAGCAGTTCTTC. It yields the protein CASSSGQGGNEQFF.

The rearrangement uses TRBV28 and TRBJ2-7; the match to TRBD1 covers 9 bases. Losses at the gene ends were 3 bases for V and 7 bases for J; bases not matched to a gene: 7. CDR3 length equals 14 residues. Per germline, CDR1 MDHEN and CDR2 SYDVKM. In DNA, the CDR3 is TGTGCCAGCAGTTTTGAACAGGGGGCAAGGGAGCAGTACTTC. Translating it yields CASSFEQGAREQYF.

The rearrangement joins TRBV7-2 to TRBJ2-7; possibly TRBD1 for D (6 bases). Germline V gene sequence: CDR1 SGHTA, CDR2 FQGNSA. V was trimmed by 5 bases and J by 1 base, leaving 12 bases between them. This CDR3 comprises 14 residues. The CDR3 loop is CASSRTGLSYEQYF. The DNA of the CDR3 is TGTGCCAGCAGCCGTACAGGGTTATCCTACGAGCAGTACTTC.

The chain has TRBV6-5 and TRBJ2-3, with 10 positions matching TRBD2. The trim removed 6 bases at V and 0 bases at J, leaving 3 bases unmatched. The CDR3 runs 15 residues. Germline V gene lookup returns CDR1 MNHEY and CDR2 SVGAGI. CDR3 DNA sequence: TGTGCCAGCAGCTGGACTAGCGGTAGCACAGATACGCAGTATTTT. Translation gives CASSWTSGSTDTQYF.

V is TRBV29-1 and J is TRBJ1-2; maybe TRBD1 (6 bases). V lost 1 base, J lost 4 bases, and 19 bases lay in between. CDR3 size: 16 residues. The germline CDR1 and CDR2 sequences are SQVTM and ANQGSEA. In nucleotides, the CDR3 is TGCAGCGTTGAAGGTTCAGGGGAGAATAGACCCTATGGCTACACCTTC. It is translated as CSVEGSGENRPYGYTF.

This chain uses TRBV6-2 or TRBV6-3 with TRBJ1-6; D gene ambiguous. Looked up from germline, CDR1 is MNHEY and CDR2 is SVGEGT. The V gene lost 6 bases and the J gene lost 10 bases, with 10 bases spanning the gap. CDR3 length: 12 residues. Here the CDR3 reads CASSVSGSPLHF. The CDR3 nucleotides are TGTGCCAGCAGCGTATCAGGCTCACCCCTCCACTTT.

This clone was found once. The rearrangement links TRBV6-4 to TRBJ2-1, with 9 positions matching TRBD2. The CDR3 consists of 16 residues. Looked up from germline, CDR1 is MRHNA and CDR2 is SNTAGT. J gave up 0 bases and V 6 bases, and 6 bases lay outside the gene matches. DNA for the CDR3: TGTGCCAGCAGCCTGAATAGCGGGGGCTCCTACAATGAGCAGTTCTTC. Protein product: CASSLNSGGSYNEQFF.

The chain couples TRBV5-6 to TRBJ1-6; D ambiguous. The CDR3 runs to 14 residues. Germline CDR1 is SGHDT and CDR2 is YYEEEE. V shed 1 base and J shed 8 bases, with 10 bases lying between them. The CDR3 nucleotides are TGTGCCAGCAGCTTGAGAGGGTTGGATTCACCCCTCCACTTT. Translated: CASSLRGLDSPLHF.

The chain couples TRBV11-2 to TRBJ2-5; D unclear. Matching the DNA end better, TRBJ2-7 makes the J call doubtful. Per the germline V gene, CDR1 is SGHAT and CDR2 is FQNNGV. The CDR3 loop spans 13 amino acids. CDR3 sequence (DNA): TGTGCCAGCAGCGTAGGCCGAGCCTACGAGCAGTACTTC. The encoded protein is CASSVGRAYEQYF.

The V and J genes are TRBV4-1 and TRBJ2-3; TRBD2 agrees at 12 bases. Trimming took 8 bases from V and 4 from J; bases not matched to a gene: 7. The V gene's germline CDR1 is MGHRA and CDR2 YSYEKL. CDR3 length: 15 amino acids. The CDR3 DNA reads TGCGCCAGCGGCATACTAGCGGGAGGTTCAGATACGCAGTATTTT. Translating gives CASGILAGGSDTQYF.

V usage is TRBV9 and J usage is TRBJ2-3; D possibly corresponds to TRBD2 (5 bases). Germline CDR1 and CDR2: SGDLS and YYNGEE. The CDR3 extends over 14 amino acids. Trimming left V 2 bases short and J 3 bases short, with 10 bases between. The CDR3 nucleotides are TGTGCCAGCAGCGTTTTGGGCGGGACAGATACGCAGTATTTT. This sequence encodes CASSVLGGTDTQYF.

The chain combines TRBV5-1 with TRBJ2-5; D might be TRBD1 (5 bases). Trimming left V 1 base short and J 2 bases short, with 12 bases between. This CDR3 is built from 15 residues. The germline gives CDR1 SGHRS, CDR2 YFSETQ. This CDR3 reads CASSLYGASQETQYF. CDR3 nucleotides: TGCGCCAGCAGCTTGTATGGGGCCTCGCAAGAGACCCAGTACTTC.

The rearrangement links TRBV27 to TRBJ1-2; D call uncertain. Germline V gives CDR1 MNHEY, CDR2 SMNVEV (reference sequence). This CDR3 comprises 15 residues. V dropped 5 bases and J dropped 1 base, with 14 bases sitting between them. The CDR3 is CASSRSQAFNYGYTF. The CDR3, as DNA: TGTGCCAGCAGTCGATCGCAGGCATTTAACTATGGCTACACCTTC.

The chain employs TRBV5-1 and TRBJ2-3; the D gene is possibly TRBD1 (6 bases). The CDR3 is 15 residues long. Germline V lookup: CDR1 SGHRS, CDR2 YFSETQ. The V end was cut by 2 bases, the J end by 4 bases, with 14 bases between. CDR3 protein: CASSFQGLGADTQYF. The CDR3 DNA sequence: TGCGCCAGCAGCTTTCAGGGGCTGGGCGCAGATACGCAGTATTTT.

The rearrangement links TRBV21-1 to TRBJ2-5; TRBD1 is taken as the D call from the table, unchecked against the DNA. TRBV21-1 is deemed a pseudogene. This CDR3 spans 15 amino acids. CDR3 region: CASSKRQGVQETQYF. Written as DNA, the CDR3 is TGTGCCAGCAGCAAACGCCAGGGGGTCCAAGAGACCCAGTACTTC.

The rearrangement joins TRBV19 to TRBJ1-1; 9 positions match TRBD1. V lost 5 bases, J lost 5 bases, and 3 bases stayed unmatched. CDR3 length: 13 residues. Germline V lookup: CDR1 LNHDA, CDR2 SQIVND (reference sequence). The CDR3 DNA follows: TGTGCCAGTAGTCCAGACAGGGGGACTGAAGCTTTCTTT. It yields the protein CASSPDRGTEAFF.

Here the CDR3 reads CASTGTGSETQYF. CDR3 nucleotides: TGTGCCAGTACGGGGACAGGGTCGGAGACCCAGTACTTC. The chain employs TRBV19 and TRBJ2-5; 9 positions match TRBD1. This CDR3 has 13 residues. V gave up 7 bases and J gave up 5 bases; unmatched junction bases: 5. Looked up from germline, CDR1 is LNHDA and CDR2 is SQIVND (reference sequence).